Listed below are T cell receptor beta chains from one sample, sequenced in a study of OX40 agonist ivuxolimab in advanced cancers. Repertoires were generated with immunoSEQ multiplex PCR, while TCRdb's copy carries only in-frame clones and drops some. The sample records about 94,000 clones, roughly 91% being singletons. The material sequenced was CD4+ or CD8+ T cells sorted from blood, taken in a trial of the OX40 agonist ivuxolimab. All receptors come from an adult with an advanced solid tumor such as melanoma, head and neck, liver or kidney cancer. Each CDR3 is given without its conserved first and last residue.

>TRBV9|TRBJ2-2
ASSAPGLNTGELF
>TRBV12-5|TRBJ2-5
ASGLVRLAGGQETQY
>TRBV6-1|TRBJ1-4
ASSDPGTGGRSNEKLF
>TRBV19|TRBJ2-7
ASSTTLLGEQY
>TRBV6-1|TRBJ2-1
ASSKYGNEQF
>TRBV7-9|TRBJ1-5
ASSFSPPGQGGNQPQH
>TRBV10-3|TRBJ2-3
AISVAGGPLTDTQY
>TRBV14|TRBJ1-6
ASSQNSIVLSPLH
>TRBV5-8|TRBJ1-1
ASSRRLGNTEAF
>TRBV7-2|TRBJ2-3
ASSLGQAGDTQY
>TRBV7-9|TRBJ1-2
ASSVETGGSNYGYT
>TRBV18|TRBJ1-5
ASSPYNQPQH
>TRBV28|TRBJ1-3
ASSFPSGNTIY
>TRBV14|TRBJ2-3
ASSQVVGGRNAQY
>TRBV6-1|TRBJ1-1
ASSDSTGQDTEAF
>TRBV28|TRBJ1-2
ASSFSGQGAGYT
>TRBV11-3|TRBJ2-7
ASSLGGPYEQY
>TRBV7-9|TRBJ1-6
ASSLRGADSPLH
>TRBV7-9|TRBJ1-4
ASSSGGTAATNEKLF
>TRBV6-6|TRBJ2-1
ASSRGAKNNEQF
>TRBV6-6|TRBJ2-7
ASSSRGQKTYEQY